The 2 T cell receptor beta chains reported below all come from one sample, sequenced in a study of blood T cell repertoires in COVID-19. Using immunoSEQ multiplex PCR, the repertoire was profiled, and TCRdb retains in-frame clones only, with some absent. The table shows over 130,000 clones, with approximately 86% occurring only once. The sample comprised peripheral blood. These receptors all stem from a man in his 70s with acute or convalescent COVID-19.

There are many counts of this clone. The V gene is TRBV7-2, the J gene TRBJ1-2, with D possibly matching TRBD1 (6 bases). Germline V gives CDR1 SGHTA, CDR2 FQGNSA. V shed 0 bases and J shed 14 bases, with 13 bases lying between them. The CDR3 has 12 residues. The CDR3 bases are TGTGCCAGCAGCTTAGCGTTTAGGGGGTATACCTTC. Translating gives CASSLAFRGYTF.

The chain recombines TRBV7-2 with TRBJ1-3; D call uncertain. Germline V lookup: CDR1 SGHTA, CDR2 FQGNSA. Trimming shortened V by 6 bases and J by 2 bases, and 8 bases separated the two germline ends. The CDR3 is 13 residues long. The CDR3 nucleotides read TGTGCCAGCAGTCCTACCCCTGGAAACACCATATATTTT. It translates to CASSPTPGNTIYF. The full variable domain, with the rest looked up from reference TRBV7-2 and TRBJ1-3, is GAGVSQSPSNKVTEKGKDVELRCDPISGHTALYWYRQSLGQGLEFLIYFQGNSAPDKSGLPSDRFSAERTGGSVSTLTIQRTQQEDSAVYLCASSPTPGNTIYFGEGSWLTVV.